The rows below give T cell receptor beta chains drawn from one sample of a study of response to subunit inactivated influenza vaccine. TCRdb itself ran the RT-PCR reads through MiXCR, one entry per CDR3 protein. The data contain about 540,000 distinct CDR3 sequences, around a quarter of them singletons. This same sample was also taken into another study, of T cells expressing NK-cell markers.

The material sequenced was CD4+ T cells sorted from PBMCs, taken 11 to 12 days after vaccination. These receptors were obtained from a man aged 45 to 65 who received an inactivated influenza vaccine. The CDR3 runs from the conserved cysteine through the conserved F or W. A D gene is named only where the DNA matches it firmly. Not every row has a clone size; where given, it reads once, few, many or a size class.

>TRBV20-1|NA|TRBD2|TRBJ2-7
TGCAGTGCTACGGGGCGGGGGACCTCCTACGAGCAGTACTTC
CSATGRGTSYEQYF
>TRBV4-1|few|TRBD1|TRBJ2-5
TGCGCCAGCAGCCGCGGGACAGGATCGGAGACCCAGTACTTC
CASSRGTGSETQYF
>TRBV28|NA|TRBD2|TRBJ2-3
TGTGCCAGCAACCCACCGGGACTAGCGGGAGGGCCCGATACGCAGTATTTT
CASNPPGLAGGPDTQYF
>TRBV7-6|NA|NA|TRBJ2-3
TGTGCCAGCAGCAGGTGGACAAGGTTCACAGATACGCAGTATTTT
CASSRWTRFTDTQYF
>TRBV19|NA|NA|TRBJ2-7
TGTGCCAGTAGTATAGGGGACGTCTACGAGCAGTACTTC
CASSIGDVYEQYF
>TRBV4-1|NA|NA|TRBJ1-3
TGCGCCAGCAGCCAACGTCCTGGAAACACCATATATTTT
CASSQRPGNTIYF
>TRBV20-1|few|TRBD1|TRBJ1-1
TGCAGTGCTAGAAAGCGGGACAGCTGGAACACTGAAGCTTTCTTT
CSARKRDSWNTEAFF
>TRBV5-1|NA|NA|TRBJ1-6
TGCGCCAGCAGCTTGGGTAGCCCCTATAATTCACCCCTCCACTTT
CASSLGSPYNSPLHF
>TRBV28|few|NA|TRBJ2-5
TGTGCCAGCAGTAACAGTGAGACCCAGTACTTC
CASSNSETQYF
>TRBV12-3/TRBV12-4|NA|NA|TRBJ2-3
TGTGCCAGCAGTTGGGCAGATACGCAGTATTTT
CASSWADTQYF
>TRBV6-1|few|TRBD1|TRBJ1-1
TGTGCCAGCAGGGGAGGGGGCGCGCGCACTGAAGCTTTCTTT
CASRGGGARTEAFF
>TRBV7-2|few|TRBD2|TRBJ2-1
TGTGCCAGCAGCTTGACTAGCGGGAGACCGTTCTTC
CASSLTSGRPFF
>TRBV20-1|NA|TRBD1|TRBJ2-1
TGCAGTGCTAGAGGGGGGACAGTATCCTACAATGAGCAGTTCTTC
CSARGGTVSYNEQFF
>TRBV7-9|NA|TRBD1|TRBJ1-2
TGTGCCAGCAGCTTAGTGGGACAGGGGCGGCGGTGGAATGGCTACACCTTC
CASSLVGQGRRWNGYTF
>TRBV20-1|few|TRBD2|TRBJ2-7
TGCAGTGCCCACTCCCGGGAGGGCCTTCGGGAGCAGTACTTC
CSAHSREGLREQYF
>TRBV10-3|few|NA|TRBJ2-1
TGTGCCACCTTATTAGACAGCAACAATGAGCAGTTCTTC
CATLLDSNNEQFF
>TRBV20-1|few|NA|TRBJ1-5
TGCAGTGCTAGAGATCCCCAGGGGTCTCGGCAGCCCCAGCATTTT
CSARDPQGSRQPQHF
>TRBV18|many|NA|TRBJ2-7
TGTGCCAGCTCACCGGAAAGGAACGAGCAGTACTTC
CASSPERNEQYF
>TRBV2|NA|NA|TRBJ2-1
TGTGCCAGCAGTTTAGTACAATATTTGGGGAATGAGCAGTTCTTC
CASSLVQYLGNEQFF
>TRBV20-1|NA|NA|TRBJ1-1
TGCAGTGCTCCACACTCCTTTAGGGTATCTGAAGCTTTCTTT
CSAPHSFRVSEAFF
>TRBV20-1|many|NA|TRBJ2-5
TGCAGTGCTAGAGGTCACCTAGGGGAGACCCAGTACTTC
CSARGHLGETQYF
>TRBV6-2/TRBV6-3|NA|NA|TRBJ2-7
TGTGCCAGCAGTGACCGGAAAGGGGGGATCTACGAGCAGTACTTC
CASSDRKGGIYEQYF
>TRBV24-1|NA|NA|TRBJ2-3
TGTGCCACCAGTGACCCCCTGGGAGAAGGGGGTCCGGATACGCAGTATTTT
CATSDPLGEGGPDTQYF
>TRBV7-2|NA|NA|TRBJ1-5
TGTGCCAGCAGCCCAGACCGGGGACAGCCCCAGCATTTT
CASSPDRGQPQHF
>TRBV28|few|TRBD2|TRBJ2-3
TGTGCCAGCAGCGATAGCGGGGGGAGCACAGATACGCAGTATTTT
CASSDSGGSTDTQYF
>TRBV28|few|TRBD1|TRBJ2-5
TGTGCCAGCAGTTTCACCGGGACAGGGGTAGAGACCCAGTACTTC
CASSFTGTGVETQYF
>TRBV27|many|NA|TRBJ1-5
TGTGCCACCTCCTTAGGGGACGGAAGCAATCAGCCCCAGCATTTT
CATSLGDGSNQPQHF
>TRBV12-3/TRBV12-4|few|TRBD1|TRBJ2-2
TGTGCCAGCAGTTTCGGGACAGGGACGTTGTACGCTTACGGGGAGCTGTTTTTT
CASSFGTGTLYAYGELFF
>TRBV28|few|NA|TRBJ2-7
TGTGCCAGCAGGACGTCCTCCGTGGGCGAGCAGTACTTC
CASRTSSVGEQYF
>TRBV6-2/TRBV6-3|few|TRBD1|TRBJ1-1
TGTGCCAGCAGTTACTCCGGAGACAGGGCATTCAAGAACACTGAAGCTTTCTTT
CASSYSGDRAFKNTEAFF
>TRBV20-1|many|NA|TRBJ2-7
TGCAGTGCTACACCAACAGGCACCTACGAGCAGTACTTC
CSATPTGTYEQYF
>TRBV24-1|NA|NA|TRBJ2-2
TGTGCCACCAGTGGGCAGGCACCAGGTTCCGGGGAGCTGTTTTTT
CATSGQAPGSGELFF
>TRBV10-3|NA|NA|TRBJ1-4
TGTGCCATCAGCGAGAGTGAAAAACTGTTTTTT
CAISESEKLFF
>TRBV4-3|NA|NA|TRBJ1-5
TGCGCCAGCAGCCAGTCACTCGGGAGCAATCAGCCCCAGCATTTT
CASSQSLGSNQPQHF
>TRBV20-1|few|NA|TRBJ2-1
TGCAGTGCCCCCGACGGGACCAATTACTACAATGAGCAGTTCTTC
CSAPDGTNYYNEQFF
>TRBV12-3/TRBV12-4|NA|TRBD1|TRBJ2-5
TGTGCCAGCAGCCGACAGGGGGTGGGGGAGACCCAGTACTTC
CASSRQGVGETQYF
>TRBV7-7|NA|NA|TRBJ2-3
TGTGCCAGCAGCCGGGACTCCCTCACAGATACGCAGTATTTT
CASSRDSLTDTQYF
>TRBV5-1|NA|NA|TRBJ2-7
TGCGCCAGCAGCTTCACAGCCGACCTGGAGCAGTACTTC
CASSFTADLEQYF
>TRBV20-1|many|NA|TRBJ2-1
TGCAGTGCCGGACCGCTTAATTTTTACAATGAGCAGTTCTTC
CSAGPLNFYNEQFF
>TRBV19|few|NA|TRBJ1-5
TGTGCCAGTAGTATTGGCAGGGGTGGCAATCAGCCCCAGCATTTT
CASSIGRGGNQPQHF
>TRBV11-2|NA|TRBD2|TRBJ2-1
TGTGCCAGCAGTTATCCGAGGGGTGGGACTAGCGGGGGGGCTGATGAGCAGTTCTTC
CASSYPRGGTSGGADEQFF